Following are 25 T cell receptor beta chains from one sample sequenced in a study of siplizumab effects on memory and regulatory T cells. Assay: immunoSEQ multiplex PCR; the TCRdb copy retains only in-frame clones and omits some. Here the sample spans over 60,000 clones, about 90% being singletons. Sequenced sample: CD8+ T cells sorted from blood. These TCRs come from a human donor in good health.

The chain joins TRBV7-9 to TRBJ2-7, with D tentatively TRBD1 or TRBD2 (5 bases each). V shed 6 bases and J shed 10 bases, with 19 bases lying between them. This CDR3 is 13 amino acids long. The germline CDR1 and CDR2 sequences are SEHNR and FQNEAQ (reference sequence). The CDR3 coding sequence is TGTGCCAGCAGACCAGGGTCAGCGGATCTCCAGTACTTC. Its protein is CASRPGSADLQYF.

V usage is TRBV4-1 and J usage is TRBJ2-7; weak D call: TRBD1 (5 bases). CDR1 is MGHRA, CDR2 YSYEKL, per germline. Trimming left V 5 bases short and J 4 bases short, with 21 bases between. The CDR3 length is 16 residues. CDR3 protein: CASSAIGNEQGYEQYF. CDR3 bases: TGCGCCAGCAGCGCGATAGGGAATGAGCAGGGATACGAGCAGTACTTC.

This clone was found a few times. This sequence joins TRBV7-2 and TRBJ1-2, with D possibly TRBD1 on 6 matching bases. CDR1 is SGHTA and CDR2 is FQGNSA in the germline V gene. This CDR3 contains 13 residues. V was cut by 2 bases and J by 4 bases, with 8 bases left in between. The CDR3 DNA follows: TGTGCCAGCAGCTTAACAGGGCCCTATGGCTACACCTTC. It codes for CASSLTGPYGYTF.

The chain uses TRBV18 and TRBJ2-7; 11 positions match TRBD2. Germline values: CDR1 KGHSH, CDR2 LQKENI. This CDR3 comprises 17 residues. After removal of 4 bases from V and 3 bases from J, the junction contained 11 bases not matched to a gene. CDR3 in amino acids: CASSLQPPGLAVYEQYF. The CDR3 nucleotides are TGTGCCAGCTCACTCCAACCTCCGGGACTAGCGGTCTACGAGCAGTACTTC.

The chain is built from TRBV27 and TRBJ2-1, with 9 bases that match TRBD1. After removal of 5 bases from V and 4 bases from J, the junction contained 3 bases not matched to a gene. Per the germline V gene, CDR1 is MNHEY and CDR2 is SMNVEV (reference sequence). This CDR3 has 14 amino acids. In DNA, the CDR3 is TGTGCCAGCAGTATAGGACAGGGGTACAATGAGCAGTTCTTC. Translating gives CASSIGQGYNEQFF.

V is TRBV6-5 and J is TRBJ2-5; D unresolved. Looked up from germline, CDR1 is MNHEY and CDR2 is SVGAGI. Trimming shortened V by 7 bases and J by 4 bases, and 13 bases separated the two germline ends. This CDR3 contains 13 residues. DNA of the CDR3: TGTGCCAGCACCCCGGTCCCGGGAGAGACCCAGTACTTC. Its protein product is CASTPVPGETQYF.

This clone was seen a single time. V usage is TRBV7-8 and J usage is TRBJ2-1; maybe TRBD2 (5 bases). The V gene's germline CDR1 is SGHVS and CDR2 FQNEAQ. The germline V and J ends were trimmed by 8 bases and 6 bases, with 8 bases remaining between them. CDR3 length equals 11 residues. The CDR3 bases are TGTGCCAGCCAGCGGCGCAATGAGCAGTTCTTC. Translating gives CASQRRNEQFF.

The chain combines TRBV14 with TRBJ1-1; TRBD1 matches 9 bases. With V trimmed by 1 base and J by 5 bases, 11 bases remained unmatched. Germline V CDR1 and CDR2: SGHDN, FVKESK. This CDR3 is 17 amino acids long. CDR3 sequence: CASSQVGETGGRTEAFF. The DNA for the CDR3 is TGTGCCAGCAGCCAAGTAGGAGAGACAGGGGGGAGAACTGAAGCTTTCTTT.

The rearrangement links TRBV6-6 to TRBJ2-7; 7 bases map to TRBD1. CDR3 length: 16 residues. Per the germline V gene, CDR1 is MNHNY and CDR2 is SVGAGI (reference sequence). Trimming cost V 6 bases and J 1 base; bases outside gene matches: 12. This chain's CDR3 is CASSLTGTAKSYEQYF. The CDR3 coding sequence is TGTGCCAGCAGCTTGACAGGGACAGCTAAATCCTACGAGCAGTACTTC.

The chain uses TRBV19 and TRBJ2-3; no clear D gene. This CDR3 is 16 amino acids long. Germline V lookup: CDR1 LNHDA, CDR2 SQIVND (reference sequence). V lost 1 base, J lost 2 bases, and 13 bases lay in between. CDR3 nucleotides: TGTGCCAGTAGTATAGGAAACCCATGGGACACAGATACGCAGTATTTT. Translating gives CASSIGNPWDTDTQYF.

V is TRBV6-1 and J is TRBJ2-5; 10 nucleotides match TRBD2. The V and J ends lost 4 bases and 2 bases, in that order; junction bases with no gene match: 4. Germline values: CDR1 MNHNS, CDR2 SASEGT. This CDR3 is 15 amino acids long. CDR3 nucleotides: TGTGCCAGCAGTGCCTTAGCGGGAGGTCAAGAGACCCAGTACTTC. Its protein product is CASSALAGGQETQYF.

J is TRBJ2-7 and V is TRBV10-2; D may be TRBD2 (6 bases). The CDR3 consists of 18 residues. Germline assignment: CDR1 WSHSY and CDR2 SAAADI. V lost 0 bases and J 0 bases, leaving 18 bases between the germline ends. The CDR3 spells CASSESPDNTGSSYEQYF. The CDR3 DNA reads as TGCGCCAGCAGTGAGTCGCCAGACAACACCGGGAGCTCCTACGAGCAGTACTTC.

This chain's CDR3 is CASSQTVGETQYF. In DNA, the CDR3 is TGTGCCAGCAGCCAGACGGTCGGGGAGACCCAGTACTTC. The chain is built from TRBV7-3 and TRBJ2-5; D gene uncertain. This CDR3 comprises 13 residues. Germline V gene sequence: CDR1 SGHTA, CDR2 FQGTGA. V was pared by 5 bases and J by 5 bases, with 12 bases between.

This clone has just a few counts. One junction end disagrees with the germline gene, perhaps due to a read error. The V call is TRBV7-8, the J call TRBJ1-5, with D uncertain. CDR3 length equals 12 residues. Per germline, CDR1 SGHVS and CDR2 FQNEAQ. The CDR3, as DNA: TGTGCCGGCAGTGATAGCAATCAGCCCCAGCATTTT. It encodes CAGSDSNQPQHF.

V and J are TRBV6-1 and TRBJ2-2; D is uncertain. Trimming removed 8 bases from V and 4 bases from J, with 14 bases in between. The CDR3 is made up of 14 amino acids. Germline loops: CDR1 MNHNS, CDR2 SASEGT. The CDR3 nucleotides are TGTGCCAGCTCCCAGAGTTCCCCCACCGGGGAGCTGTTTTTT. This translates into CASSQSSPTGELFF.

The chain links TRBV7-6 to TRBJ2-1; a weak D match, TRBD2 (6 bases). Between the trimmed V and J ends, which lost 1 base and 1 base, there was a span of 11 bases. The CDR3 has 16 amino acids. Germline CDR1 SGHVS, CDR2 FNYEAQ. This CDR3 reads CASSLGGNPSYNEQFF. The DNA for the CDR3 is TGTGCCAGCAGCTTAGGCGGGAACCCTTCCTACAATGAGCAGTTCTTC. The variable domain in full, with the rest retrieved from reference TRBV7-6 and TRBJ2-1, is GAGVSQSPRYKVTKRGQDVALRCDPISGHVSLYWYRQALGQGPEFLTYFNYEAQQDKSGLPNDRFSAERPEGSISTLTIQRTEQRDSAMYRCASSLGGNPSYNEQFFGPGTRLTVL.

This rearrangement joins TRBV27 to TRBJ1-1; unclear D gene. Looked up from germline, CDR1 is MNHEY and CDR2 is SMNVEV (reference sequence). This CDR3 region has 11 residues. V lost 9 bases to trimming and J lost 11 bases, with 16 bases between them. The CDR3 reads CASQMGGLAFF. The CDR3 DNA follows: TGTGCCAGTCAAATGGGTGGCCTCGCTTTCTTT.

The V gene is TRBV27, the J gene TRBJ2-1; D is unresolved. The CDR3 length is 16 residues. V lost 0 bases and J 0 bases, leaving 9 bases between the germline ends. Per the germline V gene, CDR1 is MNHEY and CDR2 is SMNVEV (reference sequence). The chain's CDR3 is CASSLSGLSSYNEQFF. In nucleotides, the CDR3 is TGTGCCAGCAGTTTATCGGGGTTAAGCTCCTACAATGAGCAGTTCTTC.

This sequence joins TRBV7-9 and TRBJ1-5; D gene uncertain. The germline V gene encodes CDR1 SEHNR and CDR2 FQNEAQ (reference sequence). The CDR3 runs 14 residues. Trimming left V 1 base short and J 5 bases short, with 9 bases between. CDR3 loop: CASSLDSPYQPQHF. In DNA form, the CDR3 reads TGTGCCAGCAGCTTAGACAGCCCCTATCAGCCCCAGCATTTT.

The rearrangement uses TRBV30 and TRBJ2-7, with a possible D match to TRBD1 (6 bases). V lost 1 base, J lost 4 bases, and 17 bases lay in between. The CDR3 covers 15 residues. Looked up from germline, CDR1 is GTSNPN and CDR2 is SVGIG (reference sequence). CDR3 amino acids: CAWSGGRTVRYEQYF. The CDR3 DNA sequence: TGTGCCTGGAGTGGTGGTAGGACAGTGAGGTACGAGCAGTACTTC.

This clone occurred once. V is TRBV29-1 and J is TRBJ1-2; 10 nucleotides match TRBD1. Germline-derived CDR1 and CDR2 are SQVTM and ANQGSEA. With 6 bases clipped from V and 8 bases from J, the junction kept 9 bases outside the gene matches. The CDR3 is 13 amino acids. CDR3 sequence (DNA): TGCAGCGTCGAGACAGGGGGCGTTGGCGGCTACACCTTC. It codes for CSVETGGVGGYTF.

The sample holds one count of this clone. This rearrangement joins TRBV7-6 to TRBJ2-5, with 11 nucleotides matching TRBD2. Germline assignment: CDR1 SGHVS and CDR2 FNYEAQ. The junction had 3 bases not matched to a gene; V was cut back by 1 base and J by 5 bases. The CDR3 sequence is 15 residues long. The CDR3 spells CASSLVAGGLETQYF. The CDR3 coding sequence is TGTGCCAGCAGCTTAGTAGCGGGAGGGTTGGAGACCCAGTACTTC.

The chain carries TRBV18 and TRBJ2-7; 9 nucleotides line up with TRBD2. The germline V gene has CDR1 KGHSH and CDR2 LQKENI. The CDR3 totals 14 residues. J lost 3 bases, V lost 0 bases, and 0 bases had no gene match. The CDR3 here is CASSPPRGGYEQYF. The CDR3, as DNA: TGTGCCAGCTCACCACCGCGGGGGGGCTACGAGCAGTACTTC.

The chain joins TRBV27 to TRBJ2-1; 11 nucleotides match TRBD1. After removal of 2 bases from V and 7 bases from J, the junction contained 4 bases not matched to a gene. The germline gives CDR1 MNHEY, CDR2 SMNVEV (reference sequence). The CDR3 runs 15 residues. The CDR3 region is CASSLGTGGSNEQFF. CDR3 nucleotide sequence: TGTGCCAGCAGTTTAGGGACAGGGGGATCGAATGAGCAGTTCTTC.

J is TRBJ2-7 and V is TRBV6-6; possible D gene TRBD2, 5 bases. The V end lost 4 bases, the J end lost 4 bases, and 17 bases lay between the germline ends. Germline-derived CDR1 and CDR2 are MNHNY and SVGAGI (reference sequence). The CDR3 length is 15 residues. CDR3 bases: TGTGCCAGCAGTTCGCCCCGGGAAACGGGATACGAGCAGTACTTC. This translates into CASSSPRETGYEQYF.